This T cell receptor (beta chain) was sequenced for a study of blood T cell repertoires in COVID-19. CDR1 is LGHNA, CDR2 YNFKEQ, per germline. The CDR3 length is 14 residues. V lost 1 base, J lost 4 bases, and 1 base stayed unmatched. The repertoire was sequenced with immunoSEQ multiplex PCR; TCRdb's copy has only in-frame clones and lacks some. The sample consists of approximately 250,000 clones, 80% to 90% of them appearing once. The rearrangement uses TRBV4-2 and TRBJ2-5, with 9 bases aligning to TRBD2. The TCR originated in a middle-aged man with acute or convalescent COVID-19. The source material was peripheral blood. CDR3 in DNA: TGTGCCAGCAGCCAAGGGACTAGCGTAGAGACCCAGTACTTC. This sequence encodes CASSQGTSVETQYF.